The source of this TCR beta chain is a study of beta chain features in type 1 diabetes. Study-level findings and limits: In the patient group, naive, central memory and Treg TCRB repertoires seemed more alike than in the healthy donor group.

This clone turned up a few times. The target antigen is unknown. Trimming at V came to 8 bases and at J to 7 bases, leaving 5 bases not matched to a gene. The CDR3 is 13 amino acids. Germline CDR1 SGHDN, CDR2 FVKESK. Isolated RNA was reverse transcribed in full, so expressed TCRB transcripts were sequenced. For naive, central memory and regulatory T cell samples, reads averaged around 3.6 million. The data were produced by immunoSEQ multiplex PCR, yet TCRdb's version contains in-frame clones alone and is incomplete. The table records 150,000 to 190,000 clones, around 10% of them present only once. The chain carries TRBV14 and TRBJ2-5, with TRBD1 matching 12 bases. Sequenced input: central memory CD4+ T cells from blood. This TCR was recovered from a man younger than 35 in good health. In DNA form, the CDR3 reads TGTGCCAGCGGGACAGGGGGCCGGGTGACCCAGTACTTC. This encodes CASGTGGRVTQYF.